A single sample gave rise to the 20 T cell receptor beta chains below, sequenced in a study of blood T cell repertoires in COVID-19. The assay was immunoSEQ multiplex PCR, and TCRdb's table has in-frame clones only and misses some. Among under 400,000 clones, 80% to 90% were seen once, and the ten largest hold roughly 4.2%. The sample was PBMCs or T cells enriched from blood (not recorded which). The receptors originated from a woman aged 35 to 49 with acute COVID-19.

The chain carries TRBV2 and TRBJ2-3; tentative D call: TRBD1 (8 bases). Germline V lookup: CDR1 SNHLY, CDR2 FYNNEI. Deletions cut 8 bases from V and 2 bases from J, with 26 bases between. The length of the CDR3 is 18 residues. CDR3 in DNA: TGTGCCAGCCTAACGTTGTTGACAGGGGAGGGGGCCACAGATACGCAGTATTTT. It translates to CASLTLLTGEGATDTQYF.

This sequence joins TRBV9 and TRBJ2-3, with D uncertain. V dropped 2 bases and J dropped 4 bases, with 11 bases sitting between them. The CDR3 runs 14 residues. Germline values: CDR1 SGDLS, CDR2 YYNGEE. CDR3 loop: CASSVGGFADTQYF. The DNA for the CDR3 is TGTGCCAGCAGCGTCGGCGGTTTCGCAGATACGCAGTATTTT.

The CDR3 DNA is TGTGCCAGCAGCGCGGGACTAGCGGGTTTCTCTGGGGCCAACGTCCTGACTTTC. It codes for CASSAGLAGFSGANVLTF. This sequence joins TRBV13 and TRBJ2-6; 12 bases are shared with TRBD2. This CDR3 has 18 amino acids. J lost 0 bases, V lost 5 bases, and 5 bases had no gene match. CDR1 and CDR2 (germline): PRHDT, FYEKMQ (reference sequence).

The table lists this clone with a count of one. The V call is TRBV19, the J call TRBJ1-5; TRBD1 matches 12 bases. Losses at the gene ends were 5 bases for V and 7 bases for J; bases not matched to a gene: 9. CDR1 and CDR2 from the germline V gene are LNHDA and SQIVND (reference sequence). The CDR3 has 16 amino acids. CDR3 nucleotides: TGTGCCAGTAGTCCGGGGGACAGGGGGCGATTACAGCCCCAGCATTTT. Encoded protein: CASSPGDRGRLQPQHF.

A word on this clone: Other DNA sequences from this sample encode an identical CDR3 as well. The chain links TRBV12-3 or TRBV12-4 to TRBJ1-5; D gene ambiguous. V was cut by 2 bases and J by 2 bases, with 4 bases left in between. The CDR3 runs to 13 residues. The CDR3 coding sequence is TGTGCCAGCAGTTTACAGGGCAATCAGCCCCAGCATTTT. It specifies CASSLQGNQPQHF.

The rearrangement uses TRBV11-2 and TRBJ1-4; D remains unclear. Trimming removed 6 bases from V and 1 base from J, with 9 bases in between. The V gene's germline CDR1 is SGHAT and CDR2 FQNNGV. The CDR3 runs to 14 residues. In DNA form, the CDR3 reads TGTGCCAGCAGGGTGGGGAGAACTAATGAAAAACTGTTTTTT. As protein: CASRVGRTNEKLFF.

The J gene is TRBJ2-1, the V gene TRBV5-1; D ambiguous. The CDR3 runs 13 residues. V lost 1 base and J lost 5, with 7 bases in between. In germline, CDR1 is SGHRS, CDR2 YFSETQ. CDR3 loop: CASSLRRHNEQFF. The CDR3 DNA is TGCGCCAGCAGCTTGCGTCGTCACAATGAGCAGTTCTTC. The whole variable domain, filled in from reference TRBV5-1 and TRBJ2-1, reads KAGVTQTPRYLIKTRGQQVTLSCSPISGHRSVSWYQQTPGQGLQFLFEYFSETQRNKGNFPGRFSGRQFSNSRSEMNVSTLELGDSALYLCASSLRRHNEQFFGPGTRLTVL.

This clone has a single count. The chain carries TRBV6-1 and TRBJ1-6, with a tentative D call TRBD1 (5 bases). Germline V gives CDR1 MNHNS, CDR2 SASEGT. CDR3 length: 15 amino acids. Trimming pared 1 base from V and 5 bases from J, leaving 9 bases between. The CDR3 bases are TGTGCCAGCAGTGAAGAGGAGGGGAATAATTCACCCCTCCACTTT. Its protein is CASSEEEGNNSPLHF.

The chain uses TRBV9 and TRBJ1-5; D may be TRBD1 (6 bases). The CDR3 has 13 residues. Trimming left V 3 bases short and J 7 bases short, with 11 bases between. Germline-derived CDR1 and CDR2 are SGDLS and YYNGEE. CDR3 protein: CASSADSRQPQHF. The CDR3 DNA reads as TGTGCCAGCAGCGCGGACAGTCGACAGCCCCAGCATTTT.

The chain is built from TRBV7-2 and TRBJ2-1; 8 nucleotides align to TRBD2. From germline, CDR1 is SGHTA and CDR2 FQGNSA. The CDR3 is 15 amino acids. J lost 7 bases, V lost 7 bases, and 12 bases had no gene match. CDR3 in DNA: TGTGCCAGCAACCCCGGGAGGGCCTTTGCAAATGAGCAGTTCTTC. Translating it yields CASNPGRAFANEQFF.

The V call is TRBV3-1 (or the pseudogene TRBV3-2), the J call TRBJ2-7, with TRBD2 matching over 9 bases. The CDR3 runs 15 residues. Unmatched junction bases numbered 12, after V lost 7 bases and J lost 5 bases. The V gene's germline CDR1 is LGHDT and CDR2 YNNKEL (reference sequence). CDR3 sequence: CASTPSLAGDHEQYF. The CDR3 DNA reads TGTGCCAGCACCCCCTCTTTAGCGGGAGACCACGAGCAGTACTTC.

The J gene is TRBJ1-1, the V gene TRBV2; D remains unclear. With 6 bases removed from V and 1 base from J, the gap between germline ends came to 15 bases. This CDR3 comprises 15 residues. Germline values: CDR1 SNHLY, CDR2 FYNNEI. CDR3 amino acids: CASRADHRENTEAFF. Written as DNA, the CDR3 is TGTGCCAGCAGAGCGGACCACCGGGAGAACACTGAAGCTTTCTTT.

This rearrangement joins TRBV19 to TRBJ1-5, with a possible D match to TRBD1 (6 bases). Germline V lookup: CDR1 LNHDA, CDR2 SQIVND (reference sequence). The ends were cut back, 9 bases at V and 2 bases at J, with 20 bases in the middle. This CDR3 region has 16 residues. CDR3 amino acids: CASQLGGPGGNQPQHF. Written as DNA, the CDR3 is TGTGCCAGCCAACTGGGGGGGCCGGGGGGCAATCAGCCCCAGCATTTT.

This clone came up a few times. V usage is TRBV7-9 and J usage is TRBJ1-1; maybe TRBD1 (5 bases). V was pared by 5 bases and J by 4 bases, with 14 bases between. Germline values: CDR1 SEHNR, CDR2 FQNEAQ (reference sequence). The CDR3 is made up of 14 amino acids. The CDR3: CASSVMQGGTEAFF. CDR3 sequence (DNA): TGTGCCAGCAGCGTCATGCAGGGTGGCACTGAAGCTTTCTTT.

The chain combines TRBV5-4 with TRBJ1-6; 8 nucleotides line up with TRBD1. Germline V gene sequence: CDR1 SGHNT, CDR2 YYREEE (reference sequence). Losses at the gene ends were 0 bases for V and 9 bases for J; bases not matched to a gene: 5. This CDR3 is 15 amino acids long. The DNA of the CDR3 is TGTGCCAGCAGCTTGGCGGACAGGGAAAGTTCACCCCTCCACTTT. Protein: CASSLADRESSPLHF.

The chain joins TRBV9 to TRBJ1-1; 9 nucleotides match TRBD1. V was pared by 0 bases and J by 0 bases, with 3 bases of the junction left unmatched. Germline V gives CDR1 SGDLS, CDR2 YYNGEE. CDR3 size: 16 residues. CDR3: CASSVGDRVMNTEAFF. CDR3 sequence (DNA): TGTGCCAGCAGCGTAGGGGACAGGGTAATGAACACTGAAGCTTTCTTT.

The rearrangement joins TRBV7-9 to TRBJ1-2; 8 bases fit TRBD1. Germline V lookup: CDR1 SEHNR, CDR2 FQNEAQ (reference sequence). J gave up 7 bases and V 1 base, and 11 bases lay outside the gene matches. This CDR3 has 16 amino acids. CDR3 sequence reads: CASSLGRTGNIGGYTF. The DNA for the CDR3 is TGTGCCAGCAGCTTAGGGAGGACAGGGAATATCGGTGGCTACACCTTC.

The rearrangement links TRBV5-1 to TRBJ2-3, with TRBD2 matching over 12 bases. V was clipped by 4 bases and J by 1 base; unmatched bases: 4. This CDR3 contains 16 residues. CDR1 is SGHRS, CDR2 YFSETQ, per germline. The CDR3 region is CASSLRLAGGTDTQYF. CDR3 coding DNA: TGCGCCAGCAGCCTACGACTAGCGGGAGGCACAGATACGCAGTATTTT.

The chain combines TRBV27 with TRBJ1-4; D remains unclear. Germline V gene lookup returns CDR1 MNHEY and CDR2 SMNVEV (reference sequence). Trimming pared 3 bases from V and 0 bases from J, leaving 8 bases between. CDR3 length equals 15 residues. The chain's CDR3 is CASSLVGATNEKLFF. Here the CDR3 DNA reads TGTGCCAGCAGTTTGGTCGGGGCAACTAATGAAAAACTGTTTTTT.

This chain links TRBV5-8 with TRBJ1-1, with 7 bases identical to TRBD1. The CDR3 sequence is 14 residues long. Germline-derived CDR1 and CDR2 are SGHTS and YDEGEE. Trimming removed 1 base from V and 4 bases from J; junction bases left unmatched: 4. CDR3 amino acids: CASSLYHRGTEAFF. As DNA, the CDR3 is TGTGCCAGCAGCTTGTATCACAGGGGCACTGAAGCTTTCTTT. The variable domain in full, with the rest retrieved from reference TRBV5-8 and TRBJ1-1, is EAGVTQSPTHLIKTRGQQATLRCSPISGHTSVYWYQQALGLGLQFLLWYDEGEERNRGNFPPRFSGRQFPNYSSELNVNALELEDSALYLCASSLYHRGTEAFFGQGTRLTVV.